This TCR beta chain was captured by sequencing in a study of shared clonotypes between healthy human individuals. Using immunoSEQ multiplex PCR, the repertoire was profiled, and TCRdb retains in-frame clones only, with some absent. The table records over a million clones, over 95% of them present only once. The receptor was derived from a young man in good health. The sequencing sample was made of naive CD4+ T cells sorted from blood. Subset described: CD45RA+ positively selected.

In nucleotides, the CDR3 is TGCGCCAGCAGCTTGGCCGCAGACAATGAGCAGTTCTTC. Amino acid sequence: CASSLAADNEQFF. J is TRBJ2-1 and V is TRBV5-1; D gene uncertain. V lost 0 bases and J lost 5, with 6 bases in between. The CDR3 contains 13 residues. The germline V gene has CDR1 SGHRS and CDR2 YFSETQ.